The rows below give T cell receptor beta chains drawn from one sample of a study of T-cell reconstitution after alpha-beta-depleted transplantation in children. TCRdb reprocessed the PCR reads with MiXCR, giving one entry per CDR3 protein. The data hold approximately 520,000 distinct CDR3 sequences, with about 10% observed a single time. Material: PBMCs, mostly from graft donor cells, obtained 180 days after TCRalphabeta/CD19-depleted stem cell transplant. Receptors were obtained from a female patient between 2 and 15 years old who had a stem cell transplant for aplastic anemia, so the T cells may come from the graft donor. Each CDR3 is given with its conserved first and last residue. Each record gives: D gene, V gene, clone size, J gene, CDR3 DNA, CDR3 protein. D genes are given only for firm matches. Clone sizes are given selectively: once, few, many, or a class where the clone is expanded.

>.|TRBV9|.|TRBJ1-3
TGTGCCAGCAGCGGAGGGGGGGAACACACCATATATTTT
CASSGGGEHTIYF
>.|TRBV18|few|TRBJ2-7
TGTGCCAGCTCACCAGAGACATCTCACGAGCAGTACTTC
CASSPETSHEQYF
>.|TRBV7-2|few|TRBJ1-1
TGTGCCAGCAGCTTTAATCCGGGCAGCCCGATGAACACTGAAGCTTTCTTT
CASSFNPGSPMNTEAFF
>.|TRBV7-9|.|TRBJ2-5
TGTGCCAGCAGCTGGCGGGAGACCCAGTACTTC
CASSWRETQYF
>.|TRBV5-6|few|TRBJ2-1
TGTGCCAGCAGCTTCCTAGAGTCCGATGAGCAGTTCTTC
CASSFLESDEQFF
>.|TRBV12-3/TRBV12-4|.|TRBJ1-4
TGTGCCAGCAGTTTCCGCGCAGTTAATGAAAAACTGTTTTTT
CASSFRAVNEKLFF
>.|TRBV15|.|TRBJ2-5
TGTGCCACCAGCAGAGTACGCAGGGTAGAAGAGACCCAGTACTTC
CATSRVRRVEETQYF
>TRBD2|TRBV3-1|.|TRBJ2-3
TGTGCCAGCAGCCAACGGCTAGCGGGAGGGCCCAACACAGATACGCAGTATTTT
CASSQRLAGGPNTDTQYF
>TRBD2|TRBV20-1|.|TRBJ2-7
TGCAGTGCCCGACTAGCGGGAGGGCTCGAGCAGTACTTC
CSARLAGGLEQYF
>.|TRBV25-1|few|TRBJ1-5
TGTGCCAGCAGTGACCCCGACAGTCTAGGCAATCAGCCCCAGCATTTT
CASSDPDSLGNQPQHF
>TRBD2|TRBV28|few|TRBJ2-3
TGTGCCAGCAGCACTGTGCGGGAGGTGTTTGGCACAGATACGCAGTATTTT
CASSTVREVFGTDTQYF
>.|TRBV5-1|many|TRBJ1-5
TGCGCCAGCAGCTGGAGGCCGGGGCCGGAACAGCCCCAGCATTTT
CASSWRPGPEQPQHF
>.|TRBV4-2|few|TRBJ1-1
TGTGCCAGCAGCCAAGTAACAGGGCGGGACACTGAAGCTTTCTTT
CASSQVTGRDTEAFF
>.|TRBV20-1|.|TRBJ2-2
TGCAGTGCTAGAGCCGACGGGGTCCCCGGGGAGCTGTTTTTT
CSARADGVPGELFF
>.|TRBV20-1|few|TRBJ2-7
TGCAGTGCTACTACCGCACCCGCGGCCCCCTACGAGCAGTACTTC
CSATTAPAAPYEQYF
>.|TRBV5-1|many|TRBJ2-3
TGCGCCAGCAGCTTCTCGCGACAGGTACCTAAGGATACGCAGTATTTT
CASSFSRQVPKDTQYF
>.|TRBV2|many|TRBJ2-1
TGTGCCAGCAATAAAGCGCGTAGCTCCTACAATGAGCAGTTCTTC
CASNKARSSYNEQFF
>.|TRBV6-5|few|TRBJ2-7
TGTGCCACCAACAGGGACGGATACTACTACGAGCAGTACTTC
CATNRDGYYYEQYF
>.|TRBV5-1|.|TRBJ2-7
TGCGCCAGCAGCCCCACCTTCGGGCATGCCTACGAGCAGTACTTC
CASSPTFGHAYEQYF
>.|TRBV10-3|few|TRBJ2-6
TGTGCCCACCACAGCTCTGGGGCCAACGTCCTGACTTTC
CAHHSSGANVLTF
>.|TRBV24-1|.|TRBJ1-2
TGTGCCACCAGTGATTCCGCGGGGAAAGGCTACACCTTC
CATSDSAGKGYTF
>.|TRBV6-2/TRBV6-3|few|TRBJ1-4
TGTGCCAGCAGTCAACGCGGGACATTTGAAAAACTGTTTTTT
CASSQRGTFEKLFF
>.|TRBV7-9|.|TRBJ2-7
TGTGCCAGCACCGACTCAACAGGGCCCCGCTCCTACGAGCAGTACTTC
CASTDSTGPRSYEQYF
>.|TRBV5-1|.|TRBJ2-1
TGCGCCAGCACCCGAAACGAGGGTGACAATGAGCAGTTCTTC
CASTRNEGDNEQFF
>TRBD1|TRBV6-1|few|TRBJ1-5
TGTGCCAGCAGTGAAGCGGACAGGGGGAGAGTTCAGCCCCAGCATTTT
CASSEADRGRVQPQHF
>TRBD1|TRBV11-2|.|TRBJ2-3
TGTGCCAGCAGCTTAAAGGCCTATACAGGGGGCCCCACAGATACGCAGTATTTT
CASSLKAYTGGPTDTQYF
>.|TRBV11-2|few|TRBJ1-1
TGTGCCAGCAGCTCTCTAGCGGGATGGGTGAACACTGAAGCTTTCTTT
CASSSLAGWVNTEAFF
>.|TRBV7-3|few|TRBJ2-1
TGTGCCAGCAGCCCGGATAGGATAGCGCGATACAATGAGCAGTTCTTC
CASSPDRIARYNEQFF
>TRBD2|TRBV11-2|.|TRBJ2-1
TGTGCCAGCAGCCCCGTAGTCGTCTGGCGGGAGGGCCGACGGGAGCAGTTCTTC
CASSPVVVWREGRREQFF
>.|TRBV7-9|many|TRBJ1-1
TGTGCCAGCAGCTTAGGGCCGGGAGGCACTGAAGCTTTCTTT
CASSLGPGGTEAFF
>.|TRBV2|.|TRBJ1-3
TGTGCCAGCAGTTTTCCAGGTGGCGCCTCTGGAAACACCATATATTTT
CASSFPGGASGNTIYF
>.|TRBV28|many|TRBJ2-7
TGTGCCAGCACCACCCGTGGGGGCCACGAGCAGTACTTC
CASTTRGGHEQYF
>.|TRBV24-1|few|TRBJ2-1
TGTGCCACCAGTGGACACAATGAGCAGTTCTTC
CATSGHNEQFF
>TRBD2|TRBV20-1|.|TRBJ2-3
TGCAGTGCTAGAGATGGGACTAGCGGTCTCTCGGATACGCAGTATTTT
CSARDGTSGLSDTQYF
>.|TRBV28|few|TRBJ1-2
TGTGCCAGCAGTTTAACTGCCAGGGGAAGTGCTAACTATGGCTACACCTTC
CASSLTARGSANYGYTF
>TRBD1|TRBV29-1|few|TRBJ1-2
TGCAGCGTTTGGGACAGGGTGCCCGATGGCTACACCTTC
CSVWDRVPDGYTF
>.|TRBV4-3|.|TRBJ1-4
TGCGCCAGCAGCCAAGGGGAGACAACTAATGAAAAACTGTTTTTT
CASSQGETTNEKLFF
>.|TRBV3-1|.|TRBJ1-6
TGTGCCAGCAGCGCGAATTCACCCCTCCACTTT
CASSANSPLHF
>.|TRBV30|once|TRBJ1-1
TGTGCCTGGAGTGTACGGGGTGACACTGAAGCTTTCTTT
CAWSVRGDTEAFF
>TRBD1|TRBV27|.|TRBJ2-1
TGTGCCAGCAGTACTCTCCCCCGGACAGGGGCCTACAATGAGCAGTTCTTC
CASSTLPRTGAYNEQFF
>.|TRBV20-1|few|TRBJ1-5
TGCAGTGCTAACTCGGCGGGGGGGCCCCAGCATTTT
CSANSAGGPQHF
>.|TRBV20-1|many|TRBJ2-1
TGCAGTGCTCTGCGGGGAGGGACAGGAAGTCCCCGGGGTGAGCAGTTCTTC
CSALRGGTGSPRGEQFF
>TRBD2|TRBV7-9|few|TRBJ2-7
TGTGCCAGCAGCCGCGGGGGAACCCTTTACTACGAGCAGTACTTC
CASSRGGTLYYEQYF
>.|TRBV7-8|.|TRBJ1-4
TGTGCCAGCAGCTTCGTTGCCGCGAGGTTCTCCGCAACTAATGAAAAACTGTTTTTT
CASSFVAARFSATNEKLFF
>TRBD1|TRBV9|few|TRBJ1-1
TGTGCCAGCAGCGTAGTGGGACAGGGCGCCGGGGCTTTCTTT
CASSVVGQGAGAFF